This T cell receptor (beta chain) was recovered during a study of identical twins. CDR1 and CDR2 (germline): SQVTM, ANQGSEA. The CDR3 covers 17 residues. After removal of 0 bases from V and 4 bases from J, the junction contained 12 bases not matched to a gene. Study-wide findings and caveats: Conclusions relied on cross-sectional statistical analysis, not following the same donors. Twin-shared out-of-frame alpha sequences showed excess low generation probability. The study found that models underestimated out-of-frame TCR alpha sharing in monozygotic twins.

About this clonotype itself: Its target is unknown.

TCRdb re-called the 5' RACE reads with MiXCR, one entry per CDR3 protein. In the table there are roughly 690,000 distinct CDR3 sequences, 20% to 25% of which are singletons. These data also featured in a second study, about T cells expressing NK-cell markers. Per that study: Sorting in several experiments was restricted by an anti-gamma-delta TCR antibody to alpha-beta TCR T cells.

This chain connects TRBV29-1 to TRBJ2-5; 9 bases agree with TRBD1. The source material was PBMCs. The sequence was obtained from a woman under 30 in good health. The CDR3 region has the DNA TGCAGCGTTGAAGATCAGGGGACAGGGCTGTACCGAGAGACCCAGTACTTC. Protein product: CSVEDQGTGLYRETQYF.